The 5 T cell receptor beta chains presented below share a single source sample, sequenced in a study of cytomegalovirus exposure and HLA in healthy donors. Libraries were prepared by immunoSEQ multiplex PCR; TCRdb keeps only in-frame clonotypes and omits some of them. Of hundreds of thousands of clones listed, over 65% are singletons. Sequenced: PBMCs. These receptor sequences come from a woman in her late teens or twenties in good health and CMV-seronegative.

The genes are TRBV27 and TRBJ2-7; D is possibly TRBD1 (5 bases). Looked up from germline, CDR1 is MNHEY and CDR2 is SMNVEV (reference sequence). The CDR3 has 16 residues. The ends were cut back, 1 base at V and 2 bases at J, with 15 bases in the middle. The CDR3 loop is CASSLLVTAAPYEQYF. CDR3 coding DNA: TGTGCCAGCAGTTTATTGGTGACAGCCGCCCCCTACGAGCAGTACTTC.

The CDR3 DNA sequence: TGTGCCAGCGGAGAAGCCCCTTCGAGCTCCTACGAGCAGTACTTC. Translated: CASGEAPSSSYEQYF. V and J are TRBV28 and TRBJ2-7; D is unclear. CDR3 length: 15 residues. Trimming stripped 8 bases from V and 0 bases from J, with 17 bases between. The germline V gene encodes CDR1 MDHEN and CDR2 SYDVKM.

The chain links TRBV4-1 to TRBJ2-7; D is uncertain. The CDR3 has 15 residues. Between the trimmed V and J ends, which lost 0 bases and 9 bases, there was a span of 18 bases. CDR1 is MGHRA, CDR2 YSYEKL, per germline. CDR3 in DNA: TGCGCCAGCAGCCAAGATCTCGATTCCGGCCAAGGGCAGTACTTC. Translated, it gives CASSQDLDSGQGQYF.

The rearrangement links TRBV30 to TRBJ1-5; 12 bases fit TRBD1. Germline V gives CDR1 GTSNPN, CDR2 SVGIG (reference sequence). The CDR3 covers 14 residues. The trim removed 3 bases at V and 6 bases at J, leaving 3 bases unmatched. CDR3 nucleotides: TGTGCCTGGAGCACGGGACAGGGGGCTCAGCCCCAGCATTTT. The encoded protein is CAWSTGQGAQPQHF.

To note about this clone: Its ends do not fully match the called genes, so a read error is possible. The rearrangement links TRBV7-8 to TRBJ2-5, with 7 nucleotides matching TRBD2. CDR1 and CDR2 from the germline V gene are SGHVS and FQNEAQ. The CDR3 has 15 residues. As DNA, the CDR3 is TGTGCCAGCAACTTACGGGAAACGCGGGAGGAGACCCAGTACTTC. Translation gives CASNLRETREETQYF.